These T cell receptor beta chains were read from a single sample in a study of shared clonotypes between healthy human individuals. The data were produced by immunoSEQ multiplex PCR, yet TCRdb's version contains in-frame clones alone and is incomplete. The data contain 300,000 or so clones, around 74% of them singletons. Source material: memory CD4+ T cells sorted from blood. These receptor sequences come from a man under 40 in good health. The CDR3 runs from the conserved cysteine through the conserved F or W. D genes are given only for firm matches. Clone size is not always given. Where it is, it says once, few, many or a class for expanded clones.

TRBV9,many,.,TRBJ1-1,TGTGCCAGCAGTACCGGGACCCCGATAGCTGAAGCTTTCTTT,CASSTGTPIAEAFF
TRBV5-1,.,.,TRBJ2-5,TGCGCCAGCAGCTTGGCTTGGACTTTCCAAGAGACCCAGTACTTC,CASSLAWTFQETQYF
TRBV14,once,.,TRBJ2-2,TGTGCCAGCAGCCGATTCTACACCGGGGAGCTGTTTTTT,CASSRFYTGELFF
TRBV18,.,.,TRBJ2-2,TGTGCCAGCTCACCAAGTCCAGCAACGAACACCGGGGAGCTGTTTTTT,CASSPSPATNTGELFF
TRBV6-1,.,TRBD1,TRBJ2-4,TGTGCCAGCAGTGACCACAGGGGAACGGGAAACATTCAGTACTTC,CASSDHRGTGNIQYF
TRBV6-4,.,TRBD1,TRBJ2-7,TGTGCCAGCAGTGAAGTCAAGGGACAGGGGTCCTACGAGCAGTACTTC,CASSEVKGQGSYEQYF
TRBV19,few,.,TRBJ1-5,TGTGCCAGTAGTATAGAGTGGATACAGGGCCAGCCCCAGCATTTT,CASSIEWIQGQPQHF
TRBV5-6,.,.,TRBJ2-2,TGTGCCAGCAGCTTCGTTCACACCGGGGAGCTGTTTTTT,CASSFVHTGELFF
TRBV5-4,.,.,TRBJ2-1,TGTGCCAGCAGCGCGGACTTAAGCTCCTACAATGAGCAGTTCTTC,CASSADLSSYNEQFF
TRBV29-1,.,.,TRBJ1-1,TGCAGCGTTGTTTCAACCACTGAAGCTTTCTTT,CSVVSTTEAFF
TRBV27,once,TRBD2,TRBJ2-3,TGTGCCAGCCATAGCGGGAGGGCCTTTGGCACAGATACGCAGTATTTT,CASHSGRAFGTDTQYF
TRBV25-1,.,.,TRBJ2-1,TGTGCCAGCAGTGTCCTGACTATCGTTTCCCACAATGAGCAGTTCTTC,CASSVLTIVSHNEQFF
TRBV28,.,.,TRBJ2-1,TGTGCCAGCATTAGCGGAAGAATCTTCAATGAGCAGTTCTTC,CASISGRIFNEQFF
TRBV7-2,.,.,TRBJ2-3,TGTGCCAGCAGCTTACCCATCAGCACAGATACGCAGTATTTT,CASSLPISTDTQYF
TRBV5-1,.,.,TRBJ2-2,TGCGCCAGCAGCTTCAGGGGCGATCGGACCGGGGAGCTGTTTTTT,CASSFRGDRTGELFF
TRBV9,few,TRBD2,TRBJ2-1,TGTGCCAGCAGCGTAGGGACTAGCGGGGACAATGAGCAGTTCTTC,CASSVGTSGDNEQFF
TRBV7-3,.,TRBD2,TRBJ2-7,TGTGCCAGCAGCTTAATCGGGACTAGCTCCTACGAGCAGTACTTC,CASSLIGTSSYEQYF
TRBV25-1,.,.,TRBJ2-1,TGTGCCAGCAGTGAGGGGGCAGATGGGCAGTTCTTC,CASSEGADGQFF
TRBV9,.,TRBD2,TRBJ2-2,TGTGCCAGCAGCGCGCTAGCGGATGGGGCCGGGGAGCTGTTTTTT,CASSALADGAGELFF
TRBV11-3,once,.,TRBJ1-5,TGTGCCAGCAGCAAACACAGGGACGGCAGCAATCAGCCCCAGCATTTT,CASSKHRDGSNQPQHF
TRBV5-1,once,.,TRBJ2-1,TGCGCCAGCAGCTTAACTCAGACGAACTCCTACAATGAGCAGTTCTTC,CASSLTQTNSYNEQFF
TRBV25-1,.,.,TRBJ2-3,TGTGCCAGCAGTGACCTTGGCACAGATACGCAGTATTTT,CASSDLGTDTQYF
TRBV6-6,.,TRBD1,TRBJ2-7,TGTGCCAGCCTTCAAAACAGGGGAACCTACGAGCAGTACTTC,CASLQNRGTYEQYF
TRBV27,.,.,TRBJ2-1,TGTGCCAGTTGGGGAGAGGGTCGGGGTGAGCAGTTCTTC,CASWGEGRGEQFF
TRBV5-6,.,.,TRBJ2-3,TGTGCCAGCAGCCGCCCGGCGGGGCTCACAGATACGCAGTATTTT,CASSRPAGLTDTQYF
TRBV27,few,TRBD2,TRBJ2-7,TGTGCCAGCAGTCCCTCAGCGGGAGCGGGCTACGAGCAGTACTTC,CASSPSAGAGYEQYF
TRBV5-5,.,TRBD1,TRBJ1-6,TGTGCCAGCAGCCCGACAGGGGATTATAATTCACCCCTCCACTTT,CASSPTGDYNSPLHF
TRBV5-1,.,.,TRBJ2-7,TGCGCCAGCAGTTTAAGGAAGCAGACCACCAGAGCAAATTACGAGCAGTACTTC,CASSLRKQTTRANYEQYF
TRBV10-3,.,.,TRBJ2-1,TGTGCCATCAGTGAAATGGTGGCGACCTACAATGAGCAGTTCTTC,CAISEMVATYNEQFF
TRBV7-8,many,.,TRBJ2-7,TGTGCCAGCAGCCCAAAGGCGGGGAGAACTTCCTACGAGCAGTACTTC,CASSPKAGRTSYEQYF
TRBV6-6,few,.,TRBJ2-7,TGTGCCAGCTCTCGGGACCAAACCTACGAGCGGTACTTC,CASSRDQTYERYF
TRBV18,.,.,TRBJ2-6,TGTGCCAGCTCATTTATGAGCTCTGGGGCCAACGTCCTGACTTTC,CASSFMSSGANVLTF
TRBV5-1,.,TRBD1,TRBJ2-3,TGCGCCAGCAGCTTGGGACAGGGGTTAGATACGCAGTATTTT,CASSLGQGLDTQYF
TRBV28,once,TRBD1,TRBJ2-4,TGTGCCAGCAGTTCCCGGGACAGCCTTTTGGGCATTCAGTACTTC,CASSSRDSLLGIQYF
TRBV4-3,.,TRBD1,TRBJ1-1,TGCGCCAGCAGTCAGGGACAGGGGAACACTGAAGCTTTCTTT,CASSQGQGNTEAFF
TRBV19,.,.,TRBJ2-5,TGTGCCAGTAGTATAGAGAGTAGGGTCCAAGAGACCCAGTACTTC,CASSIESRVQETQYF
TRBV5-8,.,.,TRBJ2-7,TGTGCCAGCAGCCCGCCAGGTCCCATCTACGAGCAGTACTTC,CASSPPGPIYEQYF
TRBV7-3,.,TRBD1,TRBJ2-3,TGTGCCAGCAGCCTACAGGGGGCGGATACGCAGTATTTT,CASSLQGADTQYF
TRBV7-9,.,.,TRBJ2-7,TGTGCCAGCAGCACCCCGAGTGGGGGCAACTACGAGCAGTACTTC,CASSTPSGGNYEQYF
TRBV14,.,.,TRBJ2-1,TGTGCCAGCAGCCGCGACTTCTACTCCTACAATGAGCAGTTCTTC,CASSRDFYSYNEQFF
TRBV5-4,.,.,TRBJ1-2,TGTGCCAGCAGCTTGGAAAGAATCGGTGGGGGCTACACCTTC,CASSLERIGGGYTF
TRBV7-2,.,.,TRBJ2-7,TGTGCCAGCAGCCCTGCTTGGGATTACGAGCAGTACTTC,CASSPAWDYEQYF
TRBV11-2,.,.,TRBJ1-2,TGTGCCAGCAGCTTAGGAGCCAACTATGGCTACACCTTC,CASSLGANYGYTF
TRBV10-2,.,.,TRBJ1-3,TGCGCCACCGGACAGACTTTCTCTGGAAACACCATATATTTT,CATGQTFSGNTIYF
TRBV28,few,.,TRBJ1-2,TGTGCCAGCAGTTTCGCTATATTGGGCTATGGCTACACCTTC,CASSFAILGYGYTF
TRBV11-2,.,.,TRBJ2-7,TGTGCCAGCAGCTTATATTTGACGTCCTACGAGCAGTACTTC,CASSLYLTSYEQYF
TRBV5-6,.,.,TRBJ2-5,TGTGCCAGCAGCCCGGTCGGGGCAAACCAAGAGACCCAGTACTTC,CASSPVGANQETQYF
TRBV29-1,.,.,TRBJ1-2,TGCAGCGTTGATAGGGGGGCGCACACTGGCTACACCTTC,CSVDRGAHTGYTF
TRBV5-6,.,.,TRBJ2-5,TGTGCCAGCAGCTTGTTCCAGCAAGAGACCCAGTACTTC,CASSLFQQETQYF
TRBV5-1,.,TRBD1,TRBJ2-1,TGCGCCAGCAGCCCGGGGACAGGCGGGGTCGATGAGCAGTTCTTC,CASSPGTGGVDEQFF
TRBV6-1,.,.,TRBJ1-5,TGTGCCAGCAGTGACGTAGGGAGAAGGCATTTT,CASSDVGRRHF
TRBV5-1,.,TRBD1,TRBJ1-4,TGCGCCAGCAGCCCGACAGGGGTCAATGAAAAACTGTTTTTT,CASSPTGVNEKLFF